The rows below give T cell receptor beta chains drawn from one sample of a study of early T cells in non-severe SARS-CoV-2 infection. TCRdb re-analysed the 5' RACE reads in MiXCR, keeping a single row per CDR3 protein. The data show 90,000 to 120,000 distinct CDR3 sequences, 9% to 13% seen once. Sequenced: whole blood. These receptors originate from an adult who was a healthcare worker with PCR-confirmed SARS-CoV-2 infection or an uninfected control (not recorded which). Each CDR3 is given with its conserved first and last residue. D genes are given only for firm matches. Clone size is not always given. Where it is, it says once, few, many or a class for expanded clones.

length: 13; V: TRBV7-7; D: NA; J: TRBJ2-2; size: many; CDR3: CASSLPGTGELFF; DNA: TGTGCTAGCAGCTTGCCGGGAACCGGGGAGCTGTTTTTT
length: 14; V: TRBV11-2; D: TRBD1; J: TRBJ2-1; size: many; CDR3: CASSSGQLYNEQFF; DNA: TGTGCCAGCAGTTCGGGACAGCTATACAATGAGCAGTTCTTC
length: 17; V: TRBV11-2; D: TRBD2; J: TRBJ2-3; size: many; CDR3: CASRPGLAGGPTDTQYF; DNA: TGTGCCAGCAGACCCGGACTAGCGGGGGGGCCGACAGATACGCAGTATTTT
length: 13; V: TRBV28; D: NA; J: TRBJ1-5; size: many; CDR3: CASSFQVRQPQHF; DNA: TGTGCCAGCAGTTTCCAGGTGCGTCAGCCCCAGCATTTT
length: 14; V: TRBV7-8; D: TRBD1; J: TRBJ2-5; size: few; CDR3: CASSLDRGPETQYF; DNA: TGTGCCAGCAGCTTAGACAGGGGGCCGGAGACCCAGTACTTC
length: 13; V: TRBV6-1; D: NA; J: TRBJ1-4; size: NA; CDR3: CASPNRTNEKLFF; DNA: TGTGCCAGCCCCAATAGAACTAATGAAAAACTGTTTTTT
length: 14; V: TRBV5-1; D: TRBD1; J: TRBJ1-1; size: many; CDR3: CASSWTGKSTEAFF; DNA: TGCGCCAGCAGCTGGACAGGGAAGAGCACTGAAGCTTTCTTT
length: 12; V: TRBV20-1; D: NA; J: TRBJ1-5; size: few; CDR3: CSARVGTQPQHF; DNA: TGCAGTGCTAGAGTCGGGACTCAGCCCCAGCATTTT
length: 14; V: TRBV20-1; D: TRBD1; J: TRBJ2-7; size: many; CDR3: CSAARGTGSYEQYF; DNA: TGCAGTGCTGCCCGAGGGACAGGGTCCTACGAGCAGTACTTC
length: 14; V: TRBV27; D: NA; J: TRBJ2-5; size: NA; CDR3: CASSLSTGLETQYF; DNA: TGTGCCAGCAGTTTATCAACAGGGTTAGAGACCCAGTACTTC
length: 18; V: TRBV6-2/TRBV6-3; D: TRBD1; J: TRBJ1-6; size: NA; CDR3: CASSYGTGLALHNSPLHF; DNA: TGTGCCAGCAGTTACGGGACAGGCTTGGCTTTGCATAATTCACCCCTCCACTTT
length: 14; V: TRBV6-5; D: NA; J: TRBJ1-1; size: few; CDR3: CASSSSGIIAEAFF; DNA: TGTGCCAGCAGTTCCTCAGGGATTATCGCTGAAGCTTTCTTT
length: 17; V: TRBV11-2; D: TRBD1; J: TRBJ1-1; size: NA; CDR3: CASSLDPGRGMNTEVFF; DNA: TGTGCCAGCAGCTTAGATCCAGGCAGGGGGATGAACACTGAAGTTTTCTTT
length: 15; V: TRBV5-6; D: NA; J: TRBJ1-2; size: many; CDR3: CASSLAGRDNYGYTF; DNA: TGTGCCAGCAGCTTGGCAGGGAGAGATAACTATGGCTACACCTTC
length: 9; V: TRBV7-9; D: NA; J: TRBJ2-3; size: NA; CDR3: CASTDTQYF; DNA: TGTGCCAGCACAGATACGCAGTATTTT
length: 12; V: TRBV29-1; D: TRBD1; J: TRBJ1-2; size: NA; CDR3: CSVSTGEYGYTF; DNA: TGCAGCGTTTCAACAGGGGAATATGGCTACACCTTC
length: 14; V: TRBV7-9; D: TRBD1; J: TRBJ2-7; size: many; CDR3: CASSLKGTAYEQYF; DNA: TGTGCCAGCAGCTTGAAAGGGACAGCCTACGAGCAGTACTTC
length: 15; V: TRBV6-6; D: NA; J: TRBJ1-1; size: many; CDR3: CASSYTGRLNTEAFF; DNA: TGTGCCAGCAGTTACACCGGACGATTGAACACTGAAGCTTTCTTT
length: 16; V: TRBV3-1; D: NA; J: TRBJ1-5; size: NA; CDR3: CASSQDDAGPNQPQHF; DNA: TGTGCCAGCAGCCAAGACGACGCAGGCCCCAATCAGCCCCAGCATTTT
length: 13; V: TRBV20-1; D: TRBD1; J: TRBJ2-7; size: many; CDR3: CSVSDRGLGEQYF; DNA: TGCAGTGTTTCGGACAGGGGGCTAGGCGAGCAGTACTTC
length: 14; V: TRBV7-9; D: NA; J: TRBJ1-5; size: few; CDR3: CASSFGQSNQPQHF; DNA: TGTGCCAGCAGCTTCGGCCAAAGCAATCAGCCCCAGCATTTT
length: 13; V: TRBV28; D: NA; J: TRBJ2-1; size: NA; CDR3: CASSSYHYNEQFF; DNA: TGTGCCAGCAGTTCGTACCATTACAATGAGCAGTTCTTC
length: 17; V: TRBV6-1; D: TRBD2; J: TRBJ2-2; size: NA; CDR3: CASSEVPSGRRTGELFF; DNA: TGTGCCAGCAGTGAAGTCCCTAGCGGGAGACGTACCGGGGAGCTGTTTTTT
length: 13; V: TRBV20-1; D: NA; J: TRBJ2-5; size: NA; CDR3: CSARDRLGETQYF; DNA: TGCAGTGCTAGAGATCGCCTAGGAGAGACCCAGTACTTC
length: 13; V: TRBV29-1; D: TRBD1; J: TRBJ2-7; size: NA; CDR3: CSVGQTLSYEQYF; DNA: TGCAGCGTGGGACAGACCCTCTCCTACGAGCAGTACTTC
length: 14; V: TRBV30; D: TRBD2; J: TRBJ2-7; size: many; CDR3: CAWSVSGGPYEQYF; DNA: TGTGCCTGGAGTGTAAGCGGGGGGCCCTACGAGCAGTACTTC
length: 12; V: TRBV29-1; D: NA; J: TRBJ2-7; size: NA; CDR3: CSVGDRGMEQYF; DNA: TGCAGCGTTGGCGACCGGGGAATGGAGCAGTACTTC
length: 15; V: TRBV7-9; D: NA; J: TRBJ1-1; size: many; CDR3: CASSLGLGTNTEAFF; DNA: TGTGCCAGCAGCTTAGGATTAGGAACGAACACTGAAGCTTTCTTT
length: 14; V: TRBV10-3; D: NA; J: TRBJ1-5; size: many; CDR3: CAISASGSQDSQHF; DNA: TGTGCCATCAGTGCCTCAGGGTCCCAGGACTCCCAGCATTTT